This T cell receptor beta chain was sequenced in a study of siplizumab effects on memory and regulatory T cells. General observations from the study: A small minority of alloreactive clones were mapped to unstimulated subsets. Many proliferating CD4+ or CD8+ clones remained unclassified. Roughly 75-96% of them could not be assigned either a naive or a memory phenotype. The naive T cell population seemed more diverse than memory cells and seemed a major contributor to the alloresponse. Mean Treg-derived proportions of mappable alloreactive CD4+ clones were around 72% for siplizumab and less than 35% for controls.

This clone was found once. The antigen remains undetermined. This CDR3 region has 14 residues. Trimming pared 2 bases from V and 8 bases from J, leaving 15 bases between. Germline CDR1 SEHNR, CDR2 FQNEAQ (reference sequence). Data came from immunoSEQ multiplex PCR; TCRdb stores just in-frame clones and leaves some out. This sample carries 90,000 to 130,000 clones, 92% of them seen once, and the ten largest clones take about 1.5%. The V gene is TRBV7-9, the J gene TRBJ1-2; D possibly corresponds to TRBD1 (5 bases). The specimen was CD4+ T cells sorted from blood. This TCR was recovered from a human donor in good health. The CDR3 protein is CASSLTQIGDGYTF. CDR3 coding DNA: TGTGCCAGCAGCTTAACGCAAATCGGGGACGGCTACACCTTC.